This section outlines one T cell receptor (beta chain) sequence together with its context. Its antigen remains unidentified. Method: immunoSEQ multiplex PCR; TCRdb's copy keeps in-frame clones and lacks some. The table includes 950,000 to 1,100,000 clones, roughly 75% detected once. The data were obtained in a study of shared clonotypes between healthy human individuals. Study-level information: Samples came from a couple of female and a few male donors aged 18 to 49.

Study observations and caveats: A small donor pool kept down the genetic and exposure-history diversity that was represented. The sole specimen, blood, was sampled, and tissue repertoires likely differ.

The sequence came from a man younger than 30 in good health. The sample consisted of memory CD4+ T cells sorted from blood. Indicated subset: CD45RA-negative fraction.

CDR3 residues: CASSPAGGGYGYTF. CDR3 nucleotide sequence: TGTGCCAGCTCACCAGCAGGGGGCGGCTATGGCTACACCTTC. This chain connects TRBV18 to TRBJ1-2, with 8 positions matching TRBD1. This CDR3 is built from 14 residues. CDR1 is KGHSH, CDR2 LQKENI, per germline. V shed 2 bases, J shed 4 bases, and the junction held 3 bases outside the gene matches. The full variable domain, its missing parts supplied by reference TRBV18 and TRBJ1-2, is NAGVMQNPRHLVRRRGQEARLRCSPMKGHSHVYWYRQLPEEGLKFMVYLQKENIIDESGMPKERFSAEFPKEGPSILRIQQVVRGDSAAYFCASSPAGGGYGYTFGSGTRLTVV.